This T cell receptor beta chain was captured in a study of siplizumab effects on memory and regulatory T cells. Study-level results: Unstimulated subsets contained matches for only a minor fraction of alloreactive clones. Treatment with siplizumab left mappable alloreactive CD4+ clones averaging 68.8% Treg-derived, compared with 25% to 30% in controls.

Notes on this clone: The antigen is undetermined.

Each sample had some 100,000 TCR templates assayed. TCRdb keeps only in-frame clones here, not all; method: immunoSEQ multiplex PCR. The sample carries 95,000 to 130,000 clones, around 94% recorded once. There are 14 residues in the CDR3. Trimming took off 2 bases at V and 0 bases at J, with 8 bases between the two ends. Germline lookup yields CDR1 KGHSH and CDR2 LQKENI. This TCR was recovered from a human donor in good health. Source material: non-Treg CD4+ T cells sorted from blood. The chain carries TRBV18 and TRBJ2-7; D is ambiguous. The CDR3 reads CASSPGDASYEQYF. CDR3 nucleotide sequence: TGTGCCAGCTCACCAGGAGATGCCTCCTACGAGCAGTACTTC.